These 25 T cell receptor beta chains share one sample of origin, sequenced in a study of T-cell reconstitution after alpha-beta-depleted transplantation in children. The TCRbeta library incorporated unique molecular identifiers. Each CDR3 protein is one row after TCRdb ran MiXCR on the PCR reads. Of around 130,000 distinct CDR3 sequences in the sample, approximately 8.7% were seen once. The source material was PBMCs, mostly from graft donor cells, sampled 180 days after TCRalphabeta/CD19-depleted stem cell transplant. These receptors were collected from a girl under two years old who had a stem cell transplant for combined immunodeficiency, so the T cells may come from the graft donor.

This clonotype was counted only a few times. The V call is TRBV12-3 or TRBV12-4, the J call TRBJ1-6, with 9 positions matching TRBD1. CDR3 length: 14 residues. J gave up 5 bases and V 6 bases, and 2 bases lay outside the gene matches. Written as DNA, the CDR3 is TGTGCCAGCAGCAGGACAGGGGATAATTCACCCCTCCACTTT. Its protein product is CASSRTGDNSPLHF.

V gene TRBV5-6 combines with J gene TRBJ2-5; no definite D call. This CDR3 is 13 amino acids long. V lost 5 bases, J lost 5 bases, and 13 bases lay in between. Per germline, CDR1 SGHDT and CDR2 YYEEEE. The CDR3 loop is CASRPELLETQYF. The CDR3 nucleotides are TGTGCCAGCAGGCCAGAGCTCCTCGAGACCCAGTACTTC.

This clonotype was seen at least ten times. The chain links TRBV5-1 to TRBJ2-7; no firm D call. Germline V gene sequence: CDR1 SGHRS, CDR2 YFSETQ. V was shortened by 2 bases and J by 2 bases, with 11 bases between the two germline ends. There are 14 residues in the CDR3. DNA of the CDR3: TGCGCCAGCAGCTTTAGTGGCAGGACCTACGAGCAGTACTTC. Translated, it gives CASSFSGRTYEQYF.

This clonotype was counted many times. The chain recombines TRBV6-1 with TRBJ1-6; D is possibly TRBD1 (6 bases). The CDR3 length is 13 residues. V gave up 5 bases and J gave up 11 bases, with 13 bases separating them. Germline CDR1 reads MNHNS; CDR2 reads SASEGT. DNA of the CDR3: TGTGCCAGCAGTCCTACAGGGAGGCCACCCCTCCACTTT. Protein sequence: CASSPTGRPPLHF.

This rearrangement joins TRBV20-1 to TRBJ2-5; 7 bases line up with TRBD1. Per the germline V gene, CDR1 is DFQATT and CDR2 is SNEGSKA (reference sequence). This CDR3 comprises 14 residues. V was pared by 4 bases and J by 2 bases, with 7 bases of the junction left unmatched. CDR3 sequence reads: CSATTGQRQETQYF. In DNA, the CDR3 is TGCAGTGCTACCACGGGACAGAGGCAAGAGACCCAGTACTTC.

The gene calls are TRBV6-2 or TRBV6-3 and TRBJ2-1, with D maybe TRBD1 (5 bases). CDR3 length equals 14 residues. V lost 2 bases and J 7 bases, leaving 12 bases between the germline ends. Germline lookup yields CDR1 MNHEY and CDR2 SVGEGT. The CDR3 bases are TGTGCCAGCAGTTACGGAGTAGGGGCGAATGAGCAGTTCTTC. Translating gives CASSYGVGANEQFF.

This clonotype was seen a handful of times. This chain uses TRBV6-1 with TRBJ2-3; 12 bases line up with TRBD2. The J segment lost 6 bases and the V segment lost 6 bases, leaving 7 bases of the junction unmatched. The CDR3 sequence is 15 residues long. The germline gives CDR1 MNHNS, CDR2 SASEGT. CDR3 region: CASSRLAGVADTQYF. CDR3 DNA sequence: TGTGCCAGCAGCCGACTAGCGGGAGTTGCGGATACGCAGTATTTT.

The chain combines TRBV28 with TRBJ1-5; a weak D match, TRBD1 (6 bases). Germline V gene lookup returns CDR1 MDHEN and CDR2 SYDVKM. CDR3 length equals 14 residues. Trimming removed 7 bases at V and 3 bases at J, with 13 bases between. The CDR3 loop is CASTGHKPNQPQHF. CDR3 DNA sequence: TGTGCCAGCACGGGACACAAACCCAATCAGCCCCAGCATTTT.

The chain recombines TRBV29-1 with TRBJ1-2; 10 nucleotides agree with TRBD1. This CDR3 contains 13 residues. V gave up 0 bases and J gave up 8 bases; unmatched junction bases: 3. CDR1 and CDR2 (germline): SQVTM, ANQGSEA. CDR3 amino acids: CSVEDRDRGGYTF. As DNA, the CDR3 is TGCAGCGTTGAAGACCGGGACAGGGGAGGCTACACCTTC.

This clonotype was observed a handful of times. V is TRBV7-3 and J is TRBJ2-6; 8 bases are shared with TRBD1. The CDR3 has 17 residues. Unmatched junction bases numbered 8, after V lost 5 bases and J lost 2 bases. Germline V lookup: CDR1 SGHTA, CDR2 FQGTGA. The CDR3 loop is CASSLGQGRAGANVLTF. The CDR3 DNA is TGTGCCAGCAGCCTAGGACAGGGAAGGGCTGGGGCCAACGTCCTGACTTTC.

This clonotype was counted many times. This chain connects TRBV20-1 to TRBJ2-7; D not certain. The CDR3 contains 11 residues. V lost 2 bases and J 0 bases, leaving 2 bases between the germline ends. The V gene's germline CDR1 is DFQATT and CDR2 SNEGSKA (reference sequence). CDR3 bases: TGCAGTGCTAGAACCTCCTACGAGCAGTACTTC. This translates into CSARTSYEQYF.

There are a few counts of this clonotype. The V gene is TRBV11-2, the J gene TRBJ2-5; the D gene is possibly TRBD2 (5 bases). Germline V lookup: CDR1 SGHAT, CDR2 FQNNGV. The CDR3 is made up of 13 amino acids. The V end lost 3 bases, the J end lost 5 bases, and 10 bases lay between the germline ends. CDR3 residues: CASSLRDGETQYF. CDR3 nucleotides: TGTGCCAGCAGCTTGAGGGATGGGGAGACCCAGTACTTC.

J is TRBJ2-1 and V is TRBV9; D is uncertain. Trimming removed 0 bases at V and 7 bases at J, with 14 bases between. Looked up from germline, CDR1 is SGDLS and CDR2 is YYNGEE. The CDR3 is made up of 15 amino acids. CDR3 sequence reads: CASSVGAAKGNEQFF. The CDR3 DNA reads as TGTGCCAGCAGCGTAGGTGCAGCCAAGGGTAATGAGCAGTTCTTC.

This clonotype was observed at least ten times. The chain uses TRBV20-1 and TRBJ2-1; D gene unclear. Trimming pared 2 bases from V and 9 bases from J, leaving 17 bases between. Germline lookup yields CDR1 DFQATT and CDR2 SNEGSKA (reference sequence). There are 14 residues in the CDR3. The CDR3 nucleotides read TGCAGTGCTAGACGCCAGCTGGTTTTTGGTGAGCAGTTCTTC. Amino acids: CSARRQLVFGEQFF.

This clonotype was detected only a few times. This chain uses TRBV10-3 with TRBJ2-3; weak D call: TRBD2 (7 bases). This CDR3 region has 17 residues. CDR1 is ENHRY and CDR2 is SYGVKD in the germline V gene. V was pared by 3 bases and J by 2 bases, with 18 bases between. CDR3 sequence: CAISDGFGGPNTDTQYF. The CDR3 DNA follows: TGTGCCATCAGTGACGGTTTCGGGGGGCCTAACACAGATACGCAGTATTTT.

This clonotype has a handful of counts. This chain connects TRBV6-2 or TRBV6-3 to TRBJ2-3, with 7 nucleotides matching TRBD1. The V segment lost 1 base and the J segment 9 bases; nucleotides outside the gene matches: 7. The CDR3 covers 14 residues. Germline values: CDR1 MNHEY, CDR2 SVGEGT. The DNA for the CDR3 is TGTGCCAGCAGTTACTACGCGACAGGGCCCACGCAGTATTTT. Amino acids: CASSYYATGPTQYF.

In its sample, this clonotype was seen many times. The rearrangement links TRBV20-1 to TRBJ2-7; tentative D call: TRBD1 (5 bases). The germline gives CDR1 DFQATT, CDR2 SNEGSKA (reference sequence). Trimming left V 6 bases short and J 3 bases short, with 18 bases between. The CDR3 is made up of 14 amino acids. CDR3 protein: CSARMVLRVYEQYF. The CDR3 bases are TGCAGTGCAAGGATGGTTCTCAGGGTCTACGAGCAGTACTTC.

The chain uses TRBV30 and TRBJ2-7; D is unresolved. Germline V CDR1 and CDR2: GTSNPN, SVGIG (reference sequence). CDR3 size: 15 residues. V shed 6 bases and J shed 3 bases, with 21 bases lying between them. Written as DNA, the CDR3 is TGTGCCTGCAGAGCCCTGGACGGCTCTATCTACGAGCAGTACTTC. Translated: CACRALDGSIYEQYF.

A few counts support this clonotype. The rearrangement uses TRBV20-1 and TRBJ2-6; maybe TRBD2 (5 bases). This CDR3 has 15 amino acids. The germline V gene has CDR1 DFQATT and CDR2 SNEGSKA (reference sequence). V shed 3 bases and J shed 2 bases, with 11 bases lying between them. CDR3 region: CSASMPGTGANVLTF. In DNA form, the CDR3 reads TGCAGTGCTAGCATGCCGGGGACTGGGGCCAACGTCCTGACTTTC.

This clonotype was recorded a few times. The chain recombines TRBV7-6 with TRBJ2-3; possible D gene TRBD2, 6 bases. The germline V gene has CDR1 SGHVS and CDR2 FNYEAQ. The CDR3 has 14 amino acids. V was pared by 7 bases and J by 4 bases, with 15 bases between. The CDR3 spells CASTRLGDSDTQYF. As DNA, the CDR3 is TGTGCCAGCACCCGACTAGGGGACTCAGATACGCAGTATTTT. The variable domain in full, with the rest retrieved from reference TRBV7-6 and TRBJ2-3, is GAGVSQSPRYKVTKRGQDVALRCDPISGHVSLYWYRQALGQGPEFLTYFNYEAQQDKSGLPNDRFSAERPEGSISTLTIQRTEQRDSAMYRCASTRLGDSDTQYFGPGTRLTVL.

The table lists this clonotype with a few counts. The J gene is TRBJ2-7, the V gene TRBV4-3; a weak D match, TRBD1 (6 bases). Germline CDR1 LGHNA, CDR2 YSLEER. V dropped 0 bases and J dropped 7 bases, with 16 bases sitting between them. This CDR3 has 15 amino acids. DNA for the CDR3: TGCGCCAGCAGCCAAGATGGGCAGGGGAAATGGGAGCAGTACTTC. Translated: CASSQDGQGKWEQYF.

The CDR3 loop is CASSTRQNYEQYF. CDR3 DNA: TGTGCCAGCAGCACTCGACAGAATTACGAGCAGTACTTC. V gene TRBV7-2 combines with J gene TRBJ2-7; possibly TRBD1 for D (5 bases). CDR3 length equals 13 residues. Germline CDR1 and CDR2: SGHTA and FQGNSA. Trimming removed 5 bases from V and 4 bases from J, with 12 bases in between.

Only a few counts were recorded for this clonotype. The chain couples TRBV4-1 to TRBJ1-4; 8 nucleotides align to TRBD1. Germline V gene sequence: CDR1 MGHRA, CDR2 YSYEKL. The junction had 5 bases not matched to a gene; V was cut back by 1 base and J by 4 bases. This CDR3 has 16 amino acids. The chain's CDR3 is CASSQVGTGRNEKLFF. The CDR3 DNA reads TGCGCCAGCAGCCAAGTGGGGACAGGCCGTAATGAAAAACTGTTTTTT.

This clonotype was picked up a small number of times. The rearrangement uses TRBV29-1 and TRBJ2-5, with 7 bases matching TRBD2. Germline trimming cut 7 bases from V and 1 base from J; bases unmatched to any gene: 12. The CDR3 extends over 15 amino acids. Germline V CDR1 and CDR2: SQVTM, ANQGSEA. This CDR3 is CSGVGWTGGQETQYF. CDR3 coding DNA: TGCAGCGGGGTGGGATGGACGGGAGGCCAAGAGACCCAGTACTTC.

CDR3 DNA sequence: TGCGCCAGCAGTTGGACCCTGGGCACTGAAGCTTTCTTT. Translating gives CASSWTLGTEAFF. The chain recombines TRBV5-1 with TRBJ1-1; D not resolved. This CDR3 comprises 13 residues. Trimming cost V 5 bases and J 4 bases, with 12 bases left between them. CDR1 and CDR2 from the germline V gene are SGHRS and YFSETQ.